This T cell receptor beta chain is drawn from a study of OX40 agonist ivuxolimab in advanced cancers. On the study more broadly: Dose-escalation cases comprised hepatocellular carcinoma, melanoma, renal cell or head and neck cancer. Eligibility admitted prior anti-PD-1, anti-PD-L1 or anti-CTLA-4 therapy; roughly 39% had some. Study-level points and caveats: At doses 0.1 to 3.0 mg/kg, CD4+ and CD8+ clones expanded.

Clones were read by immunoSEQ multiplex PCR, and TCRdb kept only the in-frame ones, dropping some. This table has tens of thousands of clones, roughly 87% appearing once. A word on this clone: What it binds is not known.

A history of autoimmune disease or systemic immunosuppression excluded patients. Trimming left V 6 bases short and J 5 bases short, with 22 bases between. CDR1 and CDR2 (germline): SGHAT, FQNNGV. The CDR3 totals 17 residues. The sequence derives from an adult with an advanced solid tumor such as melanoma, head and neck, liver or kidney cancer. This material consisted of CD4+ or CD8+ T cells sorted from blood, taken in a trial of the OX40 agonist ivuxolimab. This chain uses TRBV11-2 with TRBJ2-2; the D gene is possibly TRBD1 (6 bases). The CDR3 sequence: CASRQTQGHRGTGELFF. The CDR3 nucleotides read TGTGCCAGCAGGCAAACCCAGGGACACCGCGGGACCGGGGAGCTGTTTTTT.